A single sample gave rise to the 16 T cell receptor beta chains below, sequenced in a study of T-cell memory formation after mild COVID-19. TCRdb analysed the 5' RACE reads with MiXCR anew, one entry per CDR3 protein. Of around 140,000 distinct CDR3 sequences in the sample, 15% to 20% are singletons; the top ten hold around 2.4%. The specimen was PBMCs or a T cell subset sorted from them (not recorded which). The receptor set was obtained from an adult woman who had mild COVID-19 (a few samples of this study predate the infection). Cell type and time point are not known.

This clonotype was detected a few times. This sequence joins TRBV7-6 and TRBJ1-1; the D gene is possibly TRBD1 (5 bases). This CDR3 spans 15 amino acids. Germline CDR1 is SGHVS and CDR2 is FNYEAQ. V was shortened by 1 base and J by 6 bases, with 15 bases between the two germline ends. Written as DNA, the CDR3 is TGTGCCAGCAGCTTAGACGCCAGGGTAAAATCTGAAGCTTTCTTT. Amino acids: CASSLDARVKSEAFF.

The V and J genes are TRBV12-3 or TRBV12-4 and TRBJ2-7; the match to TRBD2 covers 9 bases. The CDR3 sequence is 15 residues long. The junction had 6 bases not matched to a gene; V was cut back by 3 bases and J by 3 bases. The CDR3 protein is CASSLGVAGVYEQYF. CDR3 in DNA: TGTGCCAGCAGTTTGGGAGTAGCGGGGGTCTACGAGCAGTACTTC.

This clonotype was seen more than once but under ten times. CDR3 nucleotide sequence: TGTGCCAGCAGCTCCCACAAACAGGGCCCTACCTACGAGCAGTACTTC. It yields the protein CASSSHKQGPTYEQYF. V gene TRBV7-9 combines with J gene TRBJ2-7; a weak D match, TRBD1 (6 bases). The germline gives CDR1 SEHNR, CDR2 FQNEAQ (reference sequence). V was cut by 4 bases and J by 2 bases, with 18 bases left in between. CDR3 length equals 16 residues.

The chain carries TRBV7-9 and TRBJ2-5, with 8 bases identical to TRBD2. This CDR3 has 15 residues. The trim removed 5 bases at V and 5 bases at J, leaving 10 bases unmatched. Per the germline V gene, CDR1 is SEHNR and CDR2 is FQNEAQ (reference sequence). The CDR3 loop is CASSTGRAGGETQYF. The CDR3 DNA sequence: TGTGCCAGCAGCACTGGGAGGGCGGGAGGTGAGACCCAGTACTTC.

Only a few counts were recorded for this clonotype. The rearrangement links TRBV5-1 to TRBJ2-4, with 10 bases matching TRBD1. This CDR3 comprises 14 residues. V lost 0 bases to trimming and J lost 7 bases; unmatched junction nucleotides: 1. Germline-derived CDR1 and CDR2 are SGHRS and YFSETQ. The CDR3 region has the DNA TGCGCCAGCAGCTTGGCGGACAGGGGGAACATTCAGTACTTC. This codes for CASSLADRGNIQYF.

The V call is TRBV4-2, the J call TRBJ1-2; 11 nucleotides line up with TRBD1. Germline trimming cut 2 bases from V and 0 bases from J; bases unmatched to any gene: 8. The CDR3 loop spans 18 amino acids. CDR1 LGHNA and CDR2 YNFKEQ come from the germline V gene. CDR3 DNA: TGTGCCAGCAGCCAATCCTCTGGACAGGGGGCGTCTAACTATGGCTACACCTTC. Translation gives CASSQSSGQGASNYGYTF.

This chain connects TRBV6-5 to TRBJ2-6, with unresolved D. The germline gives CDR1 MNHEY, CDR2 SVGAGI. This CDR3 region has 14 residues. The V gene lost 2 bases and the J gene lost 0 bases, with 2 bases spanning the gap. The CDR3 sequence is CASSYHSGANVLTF. CDR3 bases: TGTGCCAGCAGTTACCACTCTGGGGCCAACGTCCTGACTTTC.

V and J are TRBV9 and TRBJ2-1; D unclear. Trimming pared 0 bases from V and 3 bases from J, leaving 1 base between. The CDR3 consists of 12 residues. The germline gives CDR1 SGDLS, CDR2 YYNGEE. The CDR3 is CASSVDYNEQFF. The DNA of the CDR3 is TGTGCCAGCAGCGTAGACTACAATGAGCAGTTCTTC.

This clonotype was counted a few times. The rearrangement uses TRBV11-2 and TRBJ2-3; TRBD1 is a possible D gene (6 bases). Germline values: CDR1 SGHAT, CDR2 FQNNGV. The CDR3 is 13 residues long. Trimming took 2 bases from V and 7 from J, leaving 10 bases between them. The CDR3 here is CASSLLTGNTQYF. The DNA for the CDR3 is TGTGCCAGCAGCTTACTTACAGGGAATACGCAGTATTTT.

This clonotype was seen more than once but under ten times. The chain combines TRBV7-2 with TRBJ2-3, with 7 bases that match TRBD1. Germline V gene sequence: CDR1 SGHTA, CDR2 FQGNSA. There are 15 residues in the CDR3. Losses at the gene ends were 5 bases for V and 0 bases for J; bases not matched to a gene: 5. CDR3 loop: CASSIGTASTDTQYF. CDR3 DNA: TGTGCCAGCAGCATCGGGACAGCTAGCACAGATACGCAGTATTTT.

The chain carries TRBV24-1 and TRBJ2-1, with 11 bases identical to TRBD1. J gave up 8 bases and V 4 bases, and 12 bases lay outside the gene matches. The germline gives CDR1 KGHDR, CDR2 SFDVKD. CDR3 length: 17 amino acids. CDR3 sequence (DNA): TGTGCCACCAGTGACCCTCCCGGGACAGGGGGTGAACATGAGCAGTTCTTC. This gives the protein CATSDPPGTGGEHEQFF.

DNA of the CDR3: TGTGCTAGTGCCCAAAAGGTCCGCAACACCGGGGAGCTGTTTTTT. As protein: CASAQKVRNTGELFF. This sequence joins TRBV12-5 and TRBJ2-2; D unresolved. From germline, CDR1 is LGHNT and CDR2 FRNRAP. Trimming shortened V by 7 bases and J by 2 bases, and 14 bases separated the two germline ends. The CDR3 covers 15 residues. The full variable domain, in which reference TRBV12-5 and TRBJ2-2 provide the parts outside the CDR3, is DARVTQTPRHKVTEMGQEVTMRCQPILGHNTVFWYRQTMMQGLELLAYFRNRAPLDDSGMPKDRFSAEMPDATLATLKIQPSEPRDSAVYFCASAQKVRNTGELFFGEGSRLTVL.

The gene calls are TRBV20-1 and TRBJ2-5; D remains unclear. V was pared by 0 bases and J by 4 bases, with 3 bases between. The CDR3 contains 11 residues. The germline gives CDR1 DFQATT, CDR2 SNEGSKA (reference sequence). CDR3: CSAREGETQYF. In DNA, the CDR3 is TGCAGTGCTAGAGAAGGAGAGACCCAGTACTTC.

This rearrangement joins TRBV4-2 to TRBJ2-1; 10 bases are shared with TRBD2. The trim removed 1 base at V and 7 bases at J, leaving 7 bases unmatched. This CDR3 comprises 16 residues. Germline CDR1 is LGHNA and CDR2 is YNFKEQ. The DNA for the CDR3 is TGTGCCAGCAGCCAAGTGAGCGGGGGGGCCTCGAATGAGCAGTTCTTC. Translating gives CASSQVSGGASNEQFF.

The chain employs TRBV12-3 or TRBV12-4 and TRBJ2-1, with 12 positions matching TRBD2. With V trimmed by 6 bases and J by 7 bases, 7 bases remained unmatched. The CDR3 spans 15 residues. CDR3 amino acids: CASSRETSGSNEQFF. As DNA, the CDR3 is TGTGCCAGCAGCCGAGAGACTAGCGGGAGTAATGAGCAGTTCTTC.

This chain joins TRBV6-4 and TRBJ2-2; 9 positions match TRBD1. The CDR3 has 15 amino acids. Germline V lookup: CDR1 MRHNA, CDR2 SNTAGT. V trimming: 6 bases; J trimming: 4 bases; junction bases outside the gene matches: 6. The CDR3: CASSTDRGGTGELFF. The CDR3 DNA sequence: TGTGCCAGCAGCACGGACAGGGGAGGCACCGGGGAGCTGTTTTTT.